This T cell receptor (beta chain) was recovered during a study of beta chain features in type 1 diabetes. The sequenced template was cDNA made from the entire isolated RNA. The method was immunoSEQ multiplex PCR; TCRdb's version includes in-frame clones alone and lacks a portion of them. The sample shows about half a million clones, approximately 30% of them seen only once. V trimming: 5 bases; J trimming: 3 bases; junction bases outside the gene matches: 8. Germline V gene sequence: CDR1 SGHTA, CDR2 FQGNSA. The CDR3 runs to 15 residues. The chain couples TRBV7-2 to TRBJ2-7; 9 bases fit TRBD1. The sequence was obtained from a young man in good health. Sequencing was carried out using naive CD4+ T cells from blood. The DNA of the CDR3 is TGTGCCAGCAGCGAGGGAACAGGGGGCTACTACGAGCAGTACTTC. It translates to CASSEGTGGYYEQYF. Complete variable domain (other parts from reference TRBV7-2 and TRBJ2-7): GAGVSQSPSNKVTEKGKDVELRCDPISGHTALYWYRQSLGQGLEFLIYFQGNSAPDKSGLPSDRFSAERTGGSVSTLTIQRTQQEDSAVYLCASSEGTGGYYEQYFGPGTRLTVT.